The clone carrying this T cell receptor beta chain has at least ten counts. Antigen: not known. This sample was taken from a study of CD8 T cells in ankylosing spondylitis. Findings and caveats of the study: Clones tied to disease were said to be significantly enriched in matched ankylosing spondylitis synovial fluid.

The CDR3 extends over 13 amino acids. Germline V gives CDR1 MDHEN, CDR2 SYDVKM. V lost 10 bases and J lost 0, with 13 bases in between. With molecular barcodes, quantitative 5'-RACE was used to make the TCR beta libraries. TCRdb re-called the 5' RACE reads with MiXCR, one entry per CDR3 protein. The sample shows 69,000 or so distinct CDR3 sequences, roughly 5.3% of them seen only once. The sequenced material came from blood, either unsorted or a sorted T cell fraction (not recorded which). The rearrangement uses TRBV28 and TRBJ2-7; tentative D call: TRBD2 (7 bases). The clonotype was recovered from a male donor with ankylosing spondylitis or in good health (not recorded which). The CDR3 protein is CATRGGTSYEQYF. CDR3 sequence (DNA): TGTGCCACTAGGGGGGGGACCTCCTACGAGCAGTACTTC.